The 3 T cell receptor beta chains listed next were all sequenced from one sample in a study of cytomegalovirus exposure and HLA in healthy donors (dated by TCRdb to 2016 to 2017). Library preparation was by the immunoSEQ multiplex PCR assay. For the multiplex PCR, a mixture combining 60 forward primers for TCR Vbeta segments and 13 reverse primers for TCR Jbeta segments was used. In TCRdb, the immuneACCESS table is reduced to in-frame sequences with V and J assigned. These tables do not hold every clone; where another copy was compared, an unresolved V gene accounts for under half, and the others remain unexplained. The sample has about 190,000 clones on record, 74% of them singletons. The top ten clones comprise approximately 2.8% of the sample. The source material was PBMCs. These TCRs come from a woman aged 25 to 39 in good health and CMV-seropositive.

The chain recombines TRBV11-2 with TRBJ2-7, with D tentatively TRBD2 (5 bases). Germline V gene sequence: CDR1 SGHAT, CDR2 FQNNGV. The V end lost 5 bases, the J end lost 2 bases, and 7 bases lay between the germline ends. This CDR3 is 12 amino acids long. This CDR3 reads CASSRGTYEQYF. CDR3 in DNA: TGTGCCAGCAGCAGAGGGACCTACGAGCAGTACTTC.

The V gene is TRBV7-8, the J gene TRBJ1-2; D possibly corresponds to TRBD1 (6 bases). The CDR3 extends over 14 amino acids. CDR1 and CDR2 (germline): SGHVS, FQNEAQ. V dropped 5 bases and J dropped 4 bases, with 14 bases sitting between them. The CDR3 nucleotides are TGTGCCAGCAGCACAAAGGGGGATATCTATGGCTACACCTTC. It codes for CASSTKGDIYGYTF.

The chain has TRBV15 and TRBJ2-2; no reliable D call. With 0 bases removed from V and 9 bases from J, the gap between germline ends came to 11 bases. CDR3 length equals 14 residues. Germline CDR1 LNHNV, CDR2 YYDKDF (reference sequence). DNA of the CDR3: TGTGCCACCAGCAGAGATTTTGCGGCTCGGGAGCTGTTTTTT. Its protein product is CATSRDFAARELFF.